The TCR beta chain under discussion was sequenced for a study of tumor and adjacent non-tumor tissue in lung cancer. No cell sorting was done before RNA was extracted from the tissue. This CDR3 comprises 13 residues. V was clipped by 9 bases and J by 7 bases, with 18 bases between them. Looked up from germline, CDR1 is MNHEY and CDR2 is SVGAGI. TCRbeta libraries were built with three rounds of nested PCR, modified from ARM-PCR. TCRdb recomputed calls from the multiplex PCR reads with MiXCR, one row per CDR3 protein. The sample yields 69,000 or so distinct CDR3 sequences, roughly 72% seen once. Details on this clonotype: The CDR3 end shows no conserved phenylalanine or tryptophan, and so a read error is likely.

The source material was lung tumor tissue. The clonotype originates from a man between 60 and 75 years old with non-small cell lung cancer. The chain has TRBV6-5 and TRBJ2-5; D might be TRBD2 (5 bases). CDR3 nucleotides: TGTGCCAGTAAAGGAACGGCCCGGGGGACCCAGTACTAC. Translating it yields CASKGTARGTQYY.